A single sample gave rise to the 16 T cell receptor beta chains below, sequenced in a study of blood T cell repertoires in COVID-19. Sequencing used immunoSEQ multiplex PCR; TCRdb keeps in-frame clones, though not all of them. The profile covers 100,000 to 150,000 clones, with about 90% appearing a single time and approximately 8% taken by the ten largest. The sample consisted of peripheral blood. The receptors were sampled from a man aged 65 to 85 who had recovered from COVID-19.

This chain joins TRBV6-5 and TRBJ1-6; D gene ambiguous. The CDR3 contains 13 residues. Germline V lookup: CDR1 MNHEY, CDR2 SVGAGI. The V gene lost 10 bases and the J gene lost 0 bases, with 7 bases spanning the gap. The CDR3 coding sequence is TGTGCCACGCGGAGCTCCTATAATTCACCCCTCCACTTT. Encoded protein: CATRSSYNSPLHF.

This clone came up a few times. The chain combines TRBV7-9 with TRBJ2-5; D not certain. This CDR3 is built from 13 residues. Trimming removed 2 bases at V and 2 bases at J, with 6 bases between. CDR1 is SEHNR, CDR2 FQNEAQ, per germline (reference sequence). The CDR3 is CASSLNRQETQYF. For the CDR3, the DNA is TGTGCCAGCAGCTTAAACAGACAAGAGACCCAGTACTTC.

This CDR3 is CASNSRRPGGYTF. The CDR3 DNA sequence: TGTGCCAGCAATTCGCGGAGGCCGGGGGGCTACACCTTC. The chain uses TRBV12-3 or TRBV12-4 and TRBJ1-2; no clear D. V was shortened by 7 bases and J by 8 bases, with 17 bases between the two germline ends. The CDR3 is 13 residues long.

The J gene is TRBJ2-5, the V gene TRBV6-2 or TRBV6-3, with TRBD1 identical over 8 bases. Unmatched junction bases numbered 18, after V lost 4 bases and J lost 5 bases. CDR1 MNHEY and CDR2 SVGEGT come from the germline V gene. CDR3 length equals 18 residues. The DNA of the CDR3 is TGTGCCAGCAGTTCTATCCAGGGGGCTAGCGACCAAATGGAGACCCAGTACTTC. Its protein is CASSSIQGASDQMETQYF.

The rearrangement links TRBV5-1 to TRBJ1-1; D gene ambiguous. CDR1 is SGHRS and CDR2 is YFSETQ in the germline V gene. V lost 2 bases, J lost 1 base, and 6 bases lay in between. The CDR3 runs 13 residues. This CDR3 is CASSFSGNTEAFF. CDR3 nucleotides: TGCGCCAGCAGCTTTTCAGGGAACACTGAAGCTTTCTTT.

The DNA for the CDR3 is TGTGCCAGCGGCCAAATACAGGGGGCCGGGAGCACTGAAGCTTTCTTT. Protein: CASGQIQGAGSTEAFF. V usage is TRBV5-4 and J usage is TRBJ1-1; TRBD1 matches at 9 bases. CDR3 length: 16 amino acids. CDR1 and CDR2 (germline): SGHNT, YYREEE (reference sequence). With 7 bases clipped from V and 4 bases from J, the junction kept 14 bases outside the gene matches.

This chain links TRBV3-1 (or the pseudogene TRBV3-2) with TRBJ2-7; the D gene is possibly TRBD1 (6 bases). This CDR3 has 15 amino acids. Germline V gene sequence: CDR1 LGHDT, CDR2 YNNKEL (reference sequence). V lost 1 base and J lost 2, with 12 bases in between. The CDR3 DNA reads TGTGCCAGCAGCCAAGGTTCAGGGGTCCCCTACGAGCAGTACTTC. Residues: CASSQGSGVPYEQYF.

This clone was counted a single time. The gene calls are TRBV2 and TRBJ1-2; 7 nucleotides agree with TRBD1. After removal of 8 bases from V and 1 base from J, the junction contained 7 bases not matched to a gene. The CDR3 contains 14 residues. Germline V gene data show CDR1 as SNHLY and CDR2 as FYNNEI. CDR3 coding DNA: TGTGCCAGCGCCAAAGGACAGGTTAACTATGGCTACACCTTC. Its translation: CASAKGQVNYGYTF.

The chain uses TRBV5-1 and TRBJ1-3, with a possible D match to TRBD1 (5 bases). This CDR3 has 15 amino acids. V dropped 0 bases and J dropped 0 bases, with 7 bases sitting between them. In germline, CDR1 is SGHRS, CDR2 YFSETQ. CDR3 bases: TGCGCCAGCAGCTTGGGGACATCCTCTGGAAACACCATATATTTT. Encoded protein: CASSLGTSSGNTIYF.

The chain recombines TRBV19 with TRBJ1-5, with D maybe TRBD1 (6 bases). The germline V and J ends were trimmed by 2 bases and 0 bases, with 14 bases remaining between them. CDR1 LNHDA and CDR2 SQIVND come from the germline V gene (reference sequence). The CDR3 is 17 amino acids. CDR3 nucleotide sequence: TGTGCCAGTAGTATAAGGGGGACACCTTATAGCAATCAGCCCCAGCATTTT. Encoded protein: CASSIRGTPYSNQPQHF.

The DNA for the CDR3 is TGTGCCAGCAGCCTCGGGACAGGGACCGAGCAGTACTTC. The encoded protein is CASSLGTGTEQYF. This chain connects TRBV7-9 to TRBJ2-7; 9 bases agree with TRBD1. V shed 5 bases, J shed 6 bases, and the junction held 5 bases outside the gene matches. The CDR3 runs 13 residues. Germline CDR1 and CDR2: SEHNR and FQNEAQ (reference sequence).

Regarding this clone: The conserved final phenylalanine or tryptophan is absent from the CDR3, which likely points to a read error. No DNA is shown, since the ends of the CDR3 on it are uncertain; the CDR3 is the one TCRdb lists. The chain employs TRBV4-1 and TRBJ1-2. The CDR3 numbers 10 amino acids, ends counted. Germline assignment: CDR1 MGHRA and CDR2 YSYEKL. The CDR3 protein is CASSQFMEGI.

For this clone: Its ends do not fully match the called genes, so a read error is possible. The gene calls are TRBV6-6 and TRBJ2-7, with 8 nucleotides matching TRBD2. CDR1 is MNHNY, CDR2 SVGAGI, per germline (reference sequence). The CDR3 totals 12 residues. CDR3 sequence: CASSLAGLAENF. The CDR3 DNA follows: TGTGCCAGCAGTCTCGCCGGACTAGCAGAGAACTTC.

The V and J genes are TRBV11-2 and TRBJ2-1; possible D gene TRBD2, 5 bases. The CDR3 length is 14 residues. Per the germline V gene, CDR1 is SGHAT and CDR2 is FQNNGV. V lost 6 bases to trimming and J lost 4 bases, with 13 bases between them. The CDR3 nucleotides are TGTGCCAGCAGTCCGTTAACGGGGTACAATGAGCAGTTCTTC. Translating gives CASSPLTGYNEQFF.

This chain links TRBV15 with TRBJ1-5, with no clear D. The germline V gene has CDR1 LNHNV and CDR2 YYDKDF (reference sequence). CDR3 length equals 15 residues. V was shortened by 6 bases and J by 1 base, with 13 bases between the two germline ends. The CDR3 region has the DNA TGTGCCACCAGTAAGGAGGGTAAGAGCAATCAGCCCCAGCATTTT. Its translation: CATSKEGKSNQPQHF.

The gene calls are TRBV9 and TRBJ2-3; TRBD2 aligns across 12 bases. V shed 3 bases, J shed 8 bases, and the junction held 7 bases outside the gene matches. The CDR3 has 15 residues. Germline lookup yields CDR1 SGDLS and CDR2 YYNGEE. The CDR3 spells CASSATTSGSGTQYF. As DNA, the CDR3 is TGTGCCAGCAGCGCAACGACTAGCGGGAGTGGTACGCAGTATTTT. Complete variable domain (other parts from reference TRBV9 and TRBJ2-3): DSGVTQTPKHLITATGQRVTLRCSPRSGDLSVYWYQQSLDQGLQFLIQYYNGEERAKGNILERFSAQQFPDLHSELNLSSLELGDSALYFCASSATTSGSGTQYFGPGTRLTVL.